This T cell receptor (beta chain) was identified in a study of blood T cell repertoires in COVID-19. Study as a whole: Sites in the United States, Italy and Spain provided acute and convalescent COVID-19 samples. PBMCs, B-cell-depleted T cells, or T cells were the source of the cDNA or gDNA that made up the material.

This clone was counted a few times. Germline CDR1 is SGHAT and CDR2 is FQNNGV. The CDR3 runs to 13 residues. V lost 0 bases and J 10 bases, leaving 9 bases between the germline ends. Seattle patients were enrolled while actively infected and followed longitudinally. As handled by the study authors: Amplified reference gene primers provided the basis for estimating nucleated cell counts. Profiling relied on immunoSEQ multiplex PCR, and the TCRdb table lists in-frame clones only, not all of them. V and J calls and clone size are as listed in that table; D and trimming were resolved from the DNA. The sample includes around 40,000 clones, roughly nine tenths of them seen just once.

The receptor was derived from a man aged 60 to 69 with COVID-19, enrolled during active disease. The chain is built from TRBV11-2 and TRBJ1-4, with D possibly matching TRBD1 (5 bases). Sequencing used peripheral blood. In DNA form, the CDR3 reads TGTGCCAGCAGCTTAGAGTCGGGGGGAAAACTGTTTTTT. This codes for CASSLESGGKLFF.